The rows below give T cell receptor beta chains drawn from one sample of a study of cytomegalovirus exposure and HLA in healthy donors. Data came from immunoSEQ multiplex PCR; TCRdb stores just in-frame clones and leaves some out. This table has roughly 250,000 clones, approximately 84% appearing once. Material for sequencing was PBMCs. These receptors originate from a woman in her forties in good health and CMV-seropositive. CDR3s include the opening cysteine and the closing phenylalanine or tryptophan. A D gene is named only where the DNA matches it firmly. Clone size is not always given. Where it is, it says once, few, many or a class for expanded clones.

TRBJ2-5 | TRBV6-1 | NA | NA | TGTGCCAGTAGGACAGCTCCGTTTCGGGAGACCCAGTACTTC | CASRTAPFRETQYF
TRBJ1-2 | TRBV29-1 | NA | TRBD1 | TGCAGCGACGGGACAGACTATGGCTACACCTTC | CSDGTDYGYTF
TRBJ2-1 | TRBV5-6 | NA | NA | TGTGCCAGCAGCTTGGGCAGTATCTCCTACAATGAGCAGTTCTTC | CASSLGSISYNEQFF
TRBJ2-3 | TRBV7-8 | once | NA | TGTGCCAGCAGCTTAGCGGCTAGCACAGATACGCAGTATTTT | CASSLAASTDTQYF
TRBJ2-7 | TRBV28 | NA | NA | TGTGCCAGCAGTTTCGGGTACGAGCAGTACTTC | CASSFGYEQYF
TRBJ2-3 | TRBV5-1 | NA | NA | TGCGCCAGCAACCCGGGATCCCAAGGGCCAGATACGCAGTATTTT | CASNPGSQGPDTQYF
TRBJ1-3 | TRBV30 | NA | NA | TGTGCCTGGAATATGGGGCTTGGAAACACCATATATTTT | CAWNMGLGNTIYF
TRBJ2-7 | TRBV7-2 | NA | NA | TGTGCCAGCAGCTTGGCTAGCCCCGTTGACGAGCAGTACTTC | CASSLASPVDEQYF
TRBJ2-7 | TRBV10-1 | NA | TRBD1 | TGCGCCAGCAGTGGTAACAGGGGAATCTACGAGCAGTACTTC | CASSGNRGIYEQYF
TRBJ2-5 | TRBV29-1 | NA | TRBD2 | TGCAGCCTCGGGGCCGGGACTAGCGGCTTGGAGACCCAGTACTTC | CSLGAGTSGLETQYF
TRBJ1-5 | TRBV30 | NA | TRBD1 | TGTGCCTGGAGTGGACAGGGAATGAATCAGCCCCAGCATTTT | CAWSGQGMNQPQHF
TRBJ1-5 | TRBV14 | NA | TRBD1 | TGTGCCAGCACTTACTTGTCGGGACAGGGTAGCCAGCCCCAGCATTTT | CASTYLSGQGSQPQHF
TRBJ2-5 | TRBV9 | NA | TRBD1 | TGTGCCAGCAGCGTAGTGACAGGGGGCGGACAAGAGACCCAGTACTTC | CASSVVTGGGQETQYF
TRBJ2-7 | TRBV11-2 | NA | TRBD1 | TGTGCCAGCAGCCAGGACAGGGGGCGCGAGCAGTACTTC | CASSQDRGREQYF
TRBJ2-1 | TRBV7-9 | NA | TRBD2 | TGTGCCAGCAGCTCGCCTGGCGGGAGGGCCATCGATGAGCAGTTCTTC | CASSSPGGRAIDEQFF
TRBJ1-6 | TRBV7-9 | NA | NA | TGTGCCAGCAGCTTAGGGACAGCAATGTCCGATTCACCCCTCCACTTT | CASSLGTAMSDSPLHF
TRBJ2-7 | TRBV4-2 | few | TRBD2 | TGTGCCAGCGGTGAGCTAGCGGGAGAAAACTTCGAGCAGTACTTC | CASGELAGENFEQYF
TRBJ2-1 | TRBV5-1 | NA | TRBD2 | TGCGCCAGCAGGAGGGCGGGAGCAGGCTACAATGAGCAGTTCTTC | CASRRAGAGYNEQFF
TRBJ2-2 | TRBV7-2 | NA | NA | TGTGCCAGCAGCTTAGTTGGGCCCGGGGAGCTGTTTTTT | CASSLVGPGELFF
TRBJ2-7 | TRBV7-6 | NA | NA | TGTGCCAGCAGCCCCGCAGGGGCGAGCTCCTACGAGCAGTACTTC | CASSPAGASSYEQYF
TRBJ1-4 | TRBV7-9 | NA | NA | TGTGCCACGACCCCTCAGGGTTCGGAAAAACTGTTTTTT | CATTPQGSEKLFF
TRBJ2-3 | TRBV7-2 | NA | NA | TGTGCCAGCAGCTTAGACTACTCATACACAGATACGCAGTATTTT | CASSLDYSYTDTQYF
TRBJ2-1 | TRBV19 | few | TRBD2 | TGTGCCAGTAGTATGGCTAGCGGGAGGTCCTACAATGAGCAGTTCTTC | CASSMASGRSYNEQFF
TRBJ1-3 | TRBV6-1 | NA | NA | TGTGCCAGCAGTGAAACTAGTAACATCGGTGGAAACACCATATATTTT | CASSETSNIGGNTIYF
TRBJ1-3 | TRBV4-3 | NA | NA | TGCGCCAGCATCCAAGATGATGAGGGCTACTCTGGAAACACCATATATTTT | CASIQDDEGYSGNTIYF
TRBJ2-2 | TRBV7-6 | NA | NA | TGTGCCATCGACAGATACACCGGGGAGCTGTTTTTT | CAIDRYTGELFF
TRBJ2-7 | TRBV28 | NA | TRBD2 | TGTGCCAGCAGTTCGACAGGACTAGCGGAGGGGTGGTACTTC | CASSSTGLAEGWYF
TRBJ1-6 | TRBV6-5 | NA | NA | TGTGCCAGCAGTGGGCAGGGTGGATCACCCCTCCACTTT | CASSGQGGSPLHF
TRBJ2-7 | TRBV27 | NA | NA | TGTGCCAGCAGTGTTCCGACTAGTCGGCATCACGAGCAGTACTTC | CASSVPTSRHHEQYF
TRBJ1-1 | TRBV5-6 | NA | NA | TGTGCCAGCAGCCTCAGGGGTGGTGAAGCTTTCTTT | CASSLRGGEAFF
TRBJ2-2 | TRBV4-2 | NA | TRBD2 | TGTGCCAGCAGCCAAGTCGTAACTAGCGCCACCGGGGAGCTGTTTTTT | CASSQVVTSATGELFF
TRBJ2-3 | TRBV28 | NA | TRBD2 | TGTGCCAGCAGACTACTAGCGGCTAGCACAGATACGCAGTATTTT | CASRLLAASTDTQYF
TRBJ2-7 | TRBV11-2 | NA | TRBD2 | TGTGCCAGCAGCTTAGTTCCAGCGGGAACAACCTACGAGCAGTACTTC | CASSLVPAGTTYEQYF
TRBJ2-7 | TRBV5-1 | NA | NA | TGCGCCAGCAGCTTAGAGGGAACCTACGAGCAGTACTTC | CASSLEGTYEQYF
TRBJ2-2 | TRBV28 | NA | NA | TGTGCCAGCAAGAGAGGGAACACCGGGGAGCTGTTTTTT | CASKRGNTGELFF
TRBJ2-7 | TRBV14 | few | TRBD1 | TGTGCCAGCGGGAGACAGGGGTCCTACGAGCAGTACTTC | CASGRQGSYEQYF
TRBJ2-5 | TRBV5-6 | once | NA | TGTGCCAGCAGCAAACCCGGGAGCCAAGAGACCCAGTACTTC | CASSKPGSQETQYF
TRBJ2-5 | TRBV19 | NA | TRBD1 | TGTGCCAGTAGTAATATGACAGGGGGTTCCCTCCGGGAGACCCAGTACTTC | CASSNMTGGSLRETQYF
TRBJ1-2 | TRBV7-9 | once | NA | TGTTCCAGCAGTACGGCCAGGGGTGGCTACACCTTC | CSSSTARGGYTF
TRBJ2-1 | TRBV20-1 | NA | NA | TGCAGTGCTAGAGCGGGTGATGAGCAGTTCTTC | CSARAGDEQFF
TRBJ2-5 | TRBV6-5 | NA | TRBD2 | TGTGCCAGCAGTTACTCGGTAGCGGGAGGCACAGAGACCCAGTACTTC | CASSYSVAGGTETQYF
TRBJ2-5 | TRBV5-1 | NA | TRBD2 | TGCGCCAGCAGCTTGGTGTCCCATTTGGCGGGAGCCGAAAAGACCCAGTACTTC | CASSLVSHLAGAEKTQYF
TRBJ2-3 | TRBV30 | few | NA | TGTGCCTGGAGTGTACTGGCGGCTAGCACAGATACGCAGTATTTT | CAWSVLAASTDTQYF
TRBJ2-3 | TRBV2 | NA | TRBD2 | TGTGCCAGCAGTGAAGCAGGGACTAACACAGATACGCAGTATTTT | CASSEAGTNTDTQYF
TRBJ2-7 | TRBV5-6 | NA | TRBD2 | TGTGCCAGCAGCTCCTCAACCGCGCGGGAGAGCAACGAGCAGTACTTC | CASSSSTARESNEQYF
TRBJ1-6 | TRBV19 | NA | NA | TGTGCCAGTAGTATGATAGAGAACTCCTATAATTCACCCCTCCACTTT | CASSMIENSYNSPLHF
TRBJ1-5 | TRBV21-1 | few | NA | TGTGCCAGCAGACCTGGGGAGGCCCAGCATTTT | CASRPGEAQHF
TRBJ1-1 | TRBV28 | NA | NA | TGTGCCAGCAGCCGCGGGCGGGCCGGGCCGACTTTTTATGGAGCTTTCTTT | CASSRGRAGPTFYGAFF
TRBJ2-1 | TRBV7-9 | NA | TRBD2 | TGTGCCAGCAGCTCAACCCCTCTATCAGCGGGAGGATCCTACAATGAGCAGTTCTTC | CASSSTPLSAGGSYNEQFF
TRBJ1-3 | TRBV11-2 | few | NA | TGTGCCAGCAGCTTTCGCACGGAGCCCGGAAACACCATATATTTT | CASSFRTEPGNTIYF
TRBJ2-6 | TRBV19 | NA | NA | TGTGCCAGTAGTTTCGGGACACCTAGCTCTGGGGCCAACGTCCTGACTTTC | CASSFGTPSSGANVLTF
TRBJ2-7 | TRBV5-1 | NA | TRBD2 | TGCGCCAGCAGCTTGACCAGACTAGCGGAGACCTACGAGCAGTACTTC | CASSLTRLAETYEQYF
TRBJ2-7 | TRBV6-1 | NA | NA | TGTGCCAGCAGCACCTCACTGATTGATTCCTACGAGCAGTACTTC | CASSTSLIDSYEQYF
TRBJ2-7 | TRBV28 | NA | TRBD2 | TGTGCCAGCAGTTCCGGACTAGCGGGAGGGCCAATTCCCTACGAGCAGTACTTC | CASSSGLAGGPIPYEQYF
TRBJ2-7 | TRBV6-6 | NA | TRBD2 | TGTGCCAGCGAGCCTCCGCATACTAGCGGGAGAAACGAGCAGTACTTC | CASEPPHTSGRNEQYF
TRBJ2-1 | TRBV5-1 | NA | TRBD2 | TGCGCCAGCAGCGTGACTAGCGGGAGCATTGAGCAGTTCTTC | CASSVTSGSIEQFF
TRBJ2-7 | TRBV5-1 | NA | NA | TGCGCCAGCAGCAAGCCGGGCGGGTCCTACGAGCAGTACTTC | CASSKPGGSYEQYF
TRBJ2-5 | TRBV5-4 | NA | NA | TGTGCCAGCAGCGACAAGGAGGGAAGAGGGGCTTTAGAGACCCAGTACTTC | CASSDKEGRGALETQYF